Presented here are 3 T cell receptor beta chains from one specimen sequenced in a study of identical twins. TCRdb analysed the 5' RACE reads with MiXCR anew, one entry per CDR3 protein. The data contain 550,000 to 800,000 distinct CDR3 sequences, about 7% of them singletons. In addition, the sample was reused for a study of yellow fever vaccine responses in identical twins.

The sequencing input was PBMCs. The receptors here all came from a woman aged 18-30 years in good health.

This clonotype was seen ten or more times. The chain combines TRBV4-1 with TRBJ2-3, with D perhaps matching TRBD2 (5 bases). The CDR3 sequence is 20 residues long. CDR1 and CDR2 from the germline V gene are MGHRA and YSYEKL. The germline V and J ends were trimmed by 4 bases and 3 bases, with 29 bases remaining between them. DNA for the CDR3: TGCGCCAGCAGCCTAATCCTATTGGGCTTAGGAGAATGGAGGACAGATACGCAGTATTTT. Amino acids: CASSLILLGLGEWRTDTQYF.

The V and J genes are TRBV20-1 and TRBJ2-5; no firm D call. The CDR3 covers 15 residues. Germline values: CDR1 DFQATT, CDR2 SNEGSKA (reference sequence). V lost 0 bases and J 0 bases, leaving 11 bases between the germline ends. As DNA, the CDR3 is TGCAGTGCTAGAGAGCCGCGTGGTAACCAAGAGACCCAGTACTTC. This encodes CSAREPRGNQETQYF.

This clonotype was seen more than once but under ten times. The rearrangement links TRBV24-1 to TRBJ2-3, with 7 bases aligning to TRBD1. CDR3 length: 15 amino acids. The V gene's germline CDR1 is KGHDR and CDR2 SFDVKD. With V trimmed by 5 bases and J by 2 bases, 6 bases remained unmatched. Here the CDR3 reads CATSGTGDITDTQYF. CDR3 nucleotides: TGTGCCACCAGTGGCACAGGGGATATCACAGATACGCAGTATTTT.